These T cell receptor beta chains were read from a single sample in a study of OX40 agonist ivuxolimab in advanced cancers. Assay: immunoSEQ multiplex PCR; the TCRdb copy retains only in-frame clones and omits some. The sample carries around 45,000 clones, about nine tenths recorded once. The sequences come from CD4+ or CD8+ T cells sorted from blood, collected in a trial of the OX40 agonist ivuxolimab. These receptors were taken from an adult with an advanced solid tumor such as melanoma, head and neck, liver or kidney cancer. CDR3s include the opening cysteine and the closing phenylalanine or tryptophan. A D gene is named only where the DNA matches it firmly. Clone size, where shown, is once, few, many, or a class for clones that have expanded.

v_gene	j_gene	abundance	d_gene	CDR3aa	CDR3nt
TRBV6-5	TRBJ2-7	.	TRBD2	CASTPGGVSYEQYF	TGTGCCAGCACCCCGGGAGGGGTCTCCTACGAGCAGTACTTC
TRBV7-3	TRBJ2-1	.	TRBD1	CASSSGQGIDNEQFF	TGTGCCAGCAGCTCGGGACAGGGGATTGACAATGAGCAGTTCTTC
TRBV5-1	TRBJ2-3	.	.	CASSPPWTVNTDTQYF	TGCGCCAGCAGCCCGCCTTGGACGGTAAACACAGATACGCAGTATTTT
TRBV4-1	TRBJ2-5	.	.	CASSPGPITPGRAQETQYF	TGCGCCAGCAGCCCAGGACCCATCACCCCGGGGCGCGCGCAAGAGACCCAGTACTTC
TRBV6-5	TRBJ2-7	.	.	CASSYGGPGGVYEQYF	TGTGCCAGCAGTTACGGGGGGCCCGGAGGGGTATACGAGCAGTACTTC
TRBV28	TRBJ2-7	.	TRBD1	CASSLFGTGGHYEQYF	TGTGCCAGCAGTTTATTCGGGACAGGGGGTCACTACGAGCAGTACTTC
TRBV7-9	TRBJ1-1	.	TRBD1	CASSLGQGATEAFF	TGTGCCAGCAGCTTGGGACAGGGGGCCACTGAAGCTTTCTTT
TRBV28	TRBJ2-1	.	.	CASSSPTDLNEQFF	TGTGCCAGCAGTTCCCCGACAGACCTCAATGAGCAGTTCTTC
TRBV29-1	TRBJ2-5	.	TRBD1	CSVEDITGGLETQYF	TGCAGCGTTGAAGATATAACAGGGGGTTTGGAGACCCAGTACTTC
TRBV4-1	TRBJ1-3	.	.	CASSQDDAEFSGNTIYF	TGCGCCAGCAGCCAAGATGATGCCGAATTCTCTGGAAACACCATATATTTT
TRBV2	TRBJ2-2	once	TRBD2	CASSVGRGNIITGELFF	TGTGCCAGCAGTGTGGGGAGGGGAAACATAATAACCGGGGAGCTGTTTTTT
TRBV13	TRBJ2-7	.	TRBD2	CASSLGPASGGPAGYEQYF	TGTGCCAGCAGCTTAGGCCCGGCTAGCGGGGGCCCTGCGGGGTACGAGCAGTACTTC
TRBV28	TRBJ2-7	.	.	CASSLLYEQYF	TGTGCCAGCAGTCTCCTCTACGAGCAGTACTTC
TRBV30	TRBJ2-7	.	.	CAFDRSSEQYF	TGTGCCTTCGACAGGTCCTCCGAGCAGTACTTC
TRBV6-5	TRBJ2-7	.	.	CASSFGADKYEQYF	TGTGCCAGCAGTTTTGGGGCAGATAAGTACGAGCAGTACTTC
TRBV6-5	TRBJ1-1	.	.	CASSYVLAGGEAFF	TGTGCCAGCAGTTACGTGCTCGCGGGGGGTGAAGCTTTCTTT
TRBV6-1	TRBJ1-1	.	.	CASSDGVGKMNTEAFF	TGTGCCAGCAGTGATGGGGTGGGCAAGATGAACACTGAAGCTTTCTTT
TRBV5-5	TRBJ2-7	few	.	CASSLAGIQSYEQYF	TGTGCCAGCAGCTTGGCCGGGATCCAGTCCTACGAGCAGTACTTC
TRBV28	TRBJ2-7	.	.	CASSFAGSYEQYF	TGTGCCAGCAGTTTTGCAGGATCCTACGAGCAGTACTTC
TRBV5-8	TRBJ2-2	once	TRBD1	CARQGVLGTGELFF	TGTGCCAGACAGGGGGTCTTGGGCACCGGGGAGCTGTTTTTT
TRBV6-1	TRBJ2-3	.	TRBD2	CASAPGLASDTQYF	TGTGCCAGCGCTCCGGGACTAGCGTCAGATACGCAGTATTTT
TRBV28	TRBJ2-1	.	TRBD2	CASSREEPGNEQFF	TGTGCCAGCAGTCGGGAGGAACCAGGGAATGAGCAGTTCTTC
TRBV5-4	TRBJ1-4	.	.	CASSGPGRDNEKLFF	TGTGCCAGCAGCGGGCCGGGACGGGATAATGAAAAACTGTTTTTT
TRBV6-1	TRBJ2-7	.	TRBD2	CASSETSGSSYEQYF	TGTGCCAGCAGTGAAACGAGCGGGAGCTCCTACGAGCAGTACTTC
TRBV2	TRBJ2-1	.	.	CASSGREVTYNEQFF	TGTGCCAGCAGTGGGCGGGAAGTGACCTACAATGAGCAGTTCTTC
TRBV6-1	TRBJ1-1	.	.	CASKDRENTEAFF	TGTGCCAGCAAAGACCGGGAGAACACTGAAGCTTTCTTT
TRBV7-9	TRBJ2-2	.	.	CASSNRDRTGELFF	TGTGCCAGCAGCAACCGGGACCGCACCGGGGAGCTGTTTTTT
TRBV2	TRBJ2-7	.	TRBD2	CASRKPGSGDTYEQYF	TGTGCCAGCAGGAAACCAGGGAGCGGGGATACCTACGAGCAGTACTTC
TRBV6-1	TRBJ2-7	.	TRBD1	CASSGEGTAYLGSYEQYF	TGTGCCAGCAGTGGCGAGGGGACAGCATATCTTGGCTCCTACGAGCAGTACTTC
TRBV5-1	TRBJ1-2	.	TRBD1	CASSGTGGYGYTF	TGCGCCAGCAGCGGGACAGGGGGTTATGGCTACACCTTC
TRBV14	TRBJ2-7	.	.	CASSQGGISLGSYEQYF	TGTGCCAGCAGCCAAGGGGGGATCTCGTTGGGGTCCTACGAGCAGTACTTC
TRBV13	TRBJ2-3	.	TRBD2	CASSPLAGVVDTQYF	TGTGCCAGCAGCCCACTAGCGGGAGTGGTAGATACGCAGTATTTT
TRBV11-2	TRBJ2-7	.	.	CASSVPGEPYEQYF	TGTGCCAGCAGCGTCCCGGGTGAGCCCTACGAGCAGTACTTC
TRBV5-6	TRBJ1-2	.	TRBD1	CASSLAGGGGLGGYTF	TGTGCCAGCAGCTTGGCAGGGGGCGGAGGACTAGGTGGCTACACCTTC
TRBV28	TRBJ2-7	.	TRBD1	CASSSGQGGYEQYF	TGTGCCAGCAGTTCCGGACAGGGGGGCTACGAGCAGTACTTC
TRBV7-6	TRBJ2-1	.	TRBD2	CASSLALAGAGSEQFF	TGTGCCAGCAGCTTAGCGCTAGCGGGGGCAGGAAGTGAGCAGTTCTTC
TRBV7-3	TRBJ2-3	.	TRBD2	CASSLGPLAGTTDTQYF	TGTGCCAGCAGCTTAGGGCCCTTAGCGGGTACCACAGATACGCAGTATTTT
TRBV19	TRBJ2-7	once	.	CASNRGTDEQYF	TGTGCCAGTAATCGGGGCACGGACGAGCAGTACTTC
TRBV2	TRBJ2-5	once	TRBD1	CASTGQGSWETQYF	TGTGCCAGTACGGGACAGGGAAGTTGGGAGACCCAGTACTTC
TRBV27	TRBJ2-2	.	.	CASSYTPSVGELFF	TGTGCCAGCAGTTATACGCCCTCGGTAGGGGAGCTGTTTTTT
TRBV10-2	TRBJ2-7	.	.	CASSVERRGEQYF	TGCGCCAGCAGCGTTGAGCGTCGGGGGGAGCAGTACTTC
TRBV5-5	TRBJ2-7	few	.	CASSLFGQGSEQYF	TGTGCCAGCAGCTTGTTCGGTCAGGGTTCCGAGCAGTACTTC
TRBV6-5	TRBJ2-3	.	TRBD1	CASSLTGPTDTQYF	TGTGCCAGCAGCCTGACAGGGCCCACAGATACGCAGTATTTT
TRBV27	TRBJ1-2	.	TRBD1	CASSVTGGGEDGYTF	TGTGCCAGCAGTGTAACAGGGGGTGGGGAGGATGGCTACACCTTC
TRBV6-5	TRBJ2-2	.	.	CASRVQGTGELFF	TGTGCCAGCAGGGTACAAGGTACCGGGGAGCTGTTTTTT
TRBV19	TRBJ2-1	.	TRBD2	CASSKIAGGYNEQFF	TGTGCCAGTAGTAAAATAGCGGGGGGGTACAATGAGCAGTTCTTC
TRBV7-3	TRBJ2-2	.	.	CASSLLGNTGELFF	TGTGCCAGCAGCTTACTGGGGAACACCGGGGAGCTGTTTTTT
TRBV5-1	TRBJ2-1	.	TRBD2	CASSRGTSGYNEQFF	TGCGCCAGCAGCCGCGGGACTAGCGGCTACAATGAGCAGTTCTTC